This T cell receptor beta chain was recovered during a study of vaccination and CD4 T cells after COVID-19 (dated by TCRdb to 2021 to 2024). For context, the study as a whole: SARS-CoV-2 positivity had been established in the convalescent patients by nasal swab PCR, and mild disease was recorded in about 9 of these patients and severe disease in one. The convalescent cohort included six males and four females, with two Hispanic individuals, seven Caucasians, two Asians and one multiracial person. Two doses of either the Pfizer-BioNTech BNT162b2 vaccine (n=8) or the Moderna mRNA-1273 vaccine (n=2) were administered to participants. Post-COVID blood samples were collected from convalescent patients a median of around 96 days after diagnosis, with a range of roughly 35 to 180 days. The time from the second vaccine dose to post-vaccine blood sampling had a median of roughly 72 days and ranged from about 12 to 241 days. Overlapping spike peptide pools from SARS-CoV-2 and from the common cold coronaviruses HCoV-NL63, HCoV-OC43 and HCoV-229E were used as culture stimuli. In control cultures, a CEFX viral epitope pool was used as positive control, an HIV-1 Nef peptide pool was used as negative control, or no peptide was added. The spike-specific CD4+ TCR repertoire was compared before and after mRNA vaccination in around ten COVID-19 convalescent patients and a handful of infection-naive healthy vaccine recipients. Study-wide conclusions, independent of this receptor: Although the median number of SARS-CoV-2-reactive clonotypes went up from fewer than 25 after infection to 38 after vaccination, the increase was not significant. In convalescent patients, a median around 86% of post-vaccine SARS-CoV-2-reactive clones were detected only after vaccination, and vaccine-specific priming was suggested by this finding. The study included relatively few convalescent patients and did not analyze early timepoints after natural infection. Of the vaccine-specific clones found in convalescent patients, nearly all (304 of 307) were mono-reactive for SARS-CoV-2 spike instead of being cross-reactive with common cold coronaviruses.

About this clonotype: The target of this receptor is not known. Nothing much larger sits one base from this clone, and base qualities are not available.

The library relied on PCR. DNA from cultured CD4+ T cells underwent TCR sequencing with the Oncomine TCR Beta short-read assay at the Johns Hopkins FTIC core. Genomic DNA was extracted from the cultured CD4+ T cells with the QIAamp micro DNA kit. Oncomine TCR Beta libraries from cultured CD4+ T cells were pooled with unique dual indexes and sequenced on an Illumina iSeq 100. Per the authors' processing: Non-productive sequences were removed, and CDR3s that did not start with C, did not end with F or W, or were shorter than 7 amino acids were discarded. Antigen-specific clonotypes were identified with the MANAFEST web application by comparing peptide-stimulated wells with reference and other culture wells. Positive clones required FDR below 0.05, an odds ratio above 5, and productive frequency above 0.1% in at least two of three replicate wells. A clonotype counted as cross-reactive if it showed significant expansion both in the SARS-CoV-2 spike wells and in at least one common cold coronavirus spike condition. Similarity between CDR3 sequences was evaluated in R version 3.6.1 using Levenshtein distances (stringdist) and unrooted phylogenetic trees (ape). The raw public data were reprocessed by TCRdb itself: fastp quality trimming at Q25, MiXCR clonotype calling, in-frame beta chains only. CDR3 protein duplicates are merged, each entry listing the most common genes and DNA. TCRdb's processing, not the authors' own work, is the source of the V and J calls. For this sample there are under 20,000 distinct CDR3 sequences; roughly three fifths appear just once. The ten largest clones add up to over 9.5% of the sample.

From the cysteine through the phenylalanine, the CDR3 covers 15 amino acids. CDR3 DNA is the only sequence kept; it has 45 bases, read in frame from the first base. Taken from the germline V gene, the CDR1 and CDR2 loops are MDHEN and SYDVKM. V is cut by 4 bases and J by 6 bases, and the space between the germline ends is 16 bases. The treatment or condition label, read with the paper, signifies: roughly ten-day PBMC culture with coronavirus spike peptide pools or control peptides (ViraFEST assay). The ViraFEST assay, used in the study, expanded antigen-specific T cells with peptide pools and then identified the expanded clonotypes through TCR sequencing. The convalescent patients' positive SARS-CoV-2 PCR tests fell between March and December 2020, which was before the Alpha, Beta and Delta variants emerged in the United States. Each well held around 2 million PBMCs cultured in IMDM containing roughly 5% human AB serum and approximately 9.1 IU/ml IL-2, with about 9.4 ug/ml peptide pools added. On days 3 and 7, half of the culture medium was replaced with fresh IL-2-containing medium. Once the cells had been in culture for less than 12 days, the EasySep CD4+ T cell isolation kit was used to isolate CD4+ T cells by negative selection. PBMCs were separated from whole blood using Ficoll-Paque Plus gradient centrifugation and then either used fresh or cryopreserved at -140C. In general, triplicate wells were set up for every culture condition.

The clonotype comes from a human donor who had recovered from COVID-19. Sequencing was performed on CD4+ T cells from blood, cultured in vitro. The chain joins TRBV28 to TRBJ1-5; too little of a D gene remains to name it. The CDR3 protein sequence reads: CASSSGQLVVQPQHF. The DNA is as follows: TGTGCCAGCAGTTCTGGGCAGTTAGTAGTTCAGCCCCAGCATTTT.